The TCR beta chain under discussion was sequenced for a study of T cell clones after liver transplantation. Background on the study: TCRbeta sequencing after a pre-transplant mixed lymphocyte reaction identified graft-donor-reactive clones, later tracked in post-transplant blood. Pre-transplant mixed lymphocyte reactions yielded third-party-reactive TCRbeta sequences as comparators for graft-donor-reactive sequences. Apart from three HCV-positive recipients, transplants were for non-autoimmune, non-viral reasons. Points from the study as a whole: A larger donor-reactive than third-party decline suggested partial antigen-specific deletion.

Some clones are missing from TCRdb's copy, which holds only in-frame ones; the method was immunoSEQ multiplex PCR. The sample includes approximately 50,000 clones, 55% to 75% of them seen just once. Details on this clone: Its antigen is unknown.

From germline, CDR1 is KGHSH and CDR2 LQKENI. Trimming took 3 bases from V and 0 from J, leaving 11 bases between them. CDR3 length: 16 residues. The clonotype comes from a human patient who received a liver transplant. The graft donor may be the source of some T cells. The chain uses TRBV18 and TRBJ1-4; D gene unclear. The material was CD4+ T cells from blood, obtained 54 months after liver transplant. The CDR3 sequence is CASSPKQITTNEKLFF. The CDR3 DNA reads TGTGCCAGCTCACCTAAACAGATAACAACTAATGAAAAACTGTTTTTT. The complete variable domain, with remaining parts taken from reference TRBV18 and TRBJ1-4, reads NAGVMQNPRHLVRRRGQEARLRCSPMKGHSHVYWYRQLPEEGLKFMVYLQKENIIDESGMPKERFSAEFPKEGPSILRIQQVVRGDSAAYFCASSPKQITTNEKLFFGSGTQLSVL.